The text below deals with one TCR beta chain. Its antigen is as yet unknown. The data originate from a study of T cell responses to AZD1222 COVID-19 vaccine. Notes on the study in general: Spike-spanning, vaccine-associated CD4 TCRs were dominant at 160-218 and 743-854. Just a handful of AZD1222 recipients were seropositive at baseline. Spike-specific TCR breadth and depth were elevated following two AZD1222 doses. In the spike-specific TCR repertoire, nearly half reportedly target unmutated variant regions.

Libraries were prepared by immunoSEQ multiplex PCR; TCRdb keeps only in-frame clonotypes and omits some of them. This sample has some 190,000 clones, with approximately 91% found just once. This CDR3 contains 16 residues. In germline, CDR1 is ENHRY, CDR2 SYGVKD. Trimming removed 0 bases from V and 0 bases from J, with 9 bases in between. Sequences were derived from peripheral blood, sampled 28 days after the second AZD1222 dose. The V gene is TRBV10-3, the J gene TRBJ2-1; D not resolved. The receptor was isolated from an adult who received the AZD1222 COVID-19 vaccine. Here the CDR3 reads CAISESLVGSYNEQFF. CDR3 in DNA: TGTGCCATCAGTGAGTCGCTTGTGGGCTCCTACAATGAGCAGTTCTTC.